One and the same sample provided the 29 T cell receptor beta chains below, sequenced in a study of control samples from healthy donors and cancer patients. Clones were read by immunoSEQ multiplex PCR, and TCRdb kept only the in-frame ones, dropping some. This sample has 55,000 to 90,000 clones, with over 75% found just once. Specimen: blood. The receptors come from a man aged 50 to 59 in good health.

This clone was seen a few times. V usage is TRBV7-2 and J usage is TRBJ2-2, with D perhaps assigned TRBD1 or TRBD2 (7 bases each). This CDR3 is built from 14 residues. Trimming took 5 bases from V and 4 from J, leaving 11 bases between them. Germline V lookup: CDR1 SGHTA, CDR2 FQGNSA. The chain's CDR3 is CASSRGDSTGELFF. The CDR3 DNA sequence: TGTGCCAGCAGCCGGGGGGACAGCACCGGGGAGCTGTTTTTT.

This chain links TRBV19 with TRBJ1-3; TRBD1 is a possible D gene (5 bases). V lost 4 bases to trimming and J lost 3 bases, with 19 bases between them. CDR1 is LNHDA, CDR2 SQIVND, per germline (reference sequence). The CDR3 has 17 residues. CDR3 coding DNA: TGTGCCAGTAGTAAGGCAGACAGTCACCGTATTGGAAACACCATATATTTT. It encodes CASSKADSHRIGNTIYF.

This chain uses TRBV7-6 with TRBJ2-1, with D hard to call. Trimming shortened V by 2 bases and J by 0 bases, and 11 bases separated the two germline ends. CDR3 length: 16 amino acids. Germline-derived CDR1 and CDR2 are SGHVS and FNYEAQ. CDR3 protein: CASSLLVRSSYNEQFF. The CDR3 region has the DNA TGTGCCAGCAGCTTACTAGTCCGGAGCTCCTACAATGAGCAGTTCTTC.

This chain joins TRBV6-6 and TRBJ2-4; D might be TRBD2 (6 bases). The germline V gene encodes CDR1 MNHNY and CDR2 SVGAGI (reference sequence). V was pared by 5 bases and J by 0 bases, with 17 bases between. The CDR3 contains 17 residues. In DNA form, the CDR3 reads TGTGCCAGCAGTCGATGGAGGGAGCTATTAGCCAAAAACATTCAGTACTTC. It specifies CASSRWRELLAKNIQYF.

J is TRBJ2-1 and V is TRBV24-1, with TRBD2 as a possible D gene (5 bases). V lost 4 bases to trimming and J lost 6 bases, with 21 bases between them. Per the germline V gene, CDR1 is KGHDR and CDR2 is SFDVKD. CDR3 length equals 17 residues. CDR3 in DNA: TGTGCCACCAGTGACCCGGCGAGGGCTAGCAAACTCAATGAGCAGTTCTTC. Its translation is CATSDPARASKLNEQFF.

V and J are TRBV11-3 and TRBJ2-7, with D possibly being TRBD1 or TRBD2 (5 bases each). Germline assignment: CDR1 SGHNT and CDR2 YENEEA. The V end lost 0 bases, the J end lost 0 bases, and 12 bases lay between the germline ends. The CDR3 consists of 16 residues. CDR3 region: CASSLDLGTVSYEQYF. For the CDR3, the DNA is TGTGCCAGCAGCTTAGATTTGGGGACGGTCTCCTACGAGCAGTACTTC. Supplemented by reference TRBV11-3 and TRBJ2-7, the full variable domain reads EAGVVQSPRYKIIEKKQPVAFWCNPISGHNTLYWYLQNLGQGPELLIRYENEEAVDDSQLPKDRFSAERLKGVDSTLKIQPAELGDSAVYLCASSLDLGTVSYEQYFGPGTRLTVT.

V gene TRBV25-1 combines with J gene TRBJ2-7; 10 positions agree with TRBD2. The CDR3 is made up of 14 amino acids. CDR1 and CDR2 (germline): MGHDK, SYGVNS. V shed 6 bases, J shed 0 bases, and the junction held 2 bases outside the gene matches. CDR3 protein: CASRRTSGSYEQYF. CDR3 nucleotides: TGTGCCAGCAGACGGACTAGCGGCTCCTACGAGCAGTACTTC.

The V call is TRBV5-1, the J call TRBJ2-1, with TRBD2 matching over 10 bases. The CDR3 totals 15 residues. Germline-derived CDR1 and CDR2 are SGHRS and YFSETQ. The J segment lost 9 bases and the V segment lost 0 bases, leaving 6 bases of the junction unmatched. The CDR3 loop is CASSLVGTSAGEQFF. CDR3 DNA: TGCGCCAGCAGCTTGGTTGGGACTAGCGCCGGTGAGCAGTTCTTC.

V usage is TRBV29-1 and J usage is TRBJ1-6; possibly TRBD1 for D (6 bases). This CDR3 has 14 amino acids. Trimming left V 2 bases short and J 10 bases short, with 15 bases between. Germline-derived CDR1 and CDR2 are SQVTM and ANQGSEA. The CDR3 DNA follows: TGCAGCGTTGAATCGCCAGGGGTAGGCTCACCCCTCCACTTT. This gives the protein CSVESPGVGSPLHF.

The genes are TRBV27 and TRBJ2-1, with 12 positions matching TRBD1. CDR1 and CDR2 from the germline V gene are MNHEY and SMNVEV (reference sequence). Trimming removed 5 bases from V and 8 bases from J; junction bases left unmatched: 10. The CDR3 has 16 amino acids. CDR3 region: CASSPPGQGAVDEQFF. CDR3 DNA sequence: TGTGCCAGCAGTCCTCCGGGACAGGGGGCGGTAGATGAGCAGTTCTTC.

V and J are TRBV6-5 and TRBJ2-1, with D possibly being TRBD1 (6 bases). The CDR3 is 14 amino acids. CDR1 is MNHEY, CDR2 SVGAGI, per germline. V was pared by 4 bases and J by 7 bases, with 14 bases between. CDR3 amino acids: CASSSRQQGNEQFF. CDR3 nucleotides: TGTGCCAGCAGTTCCAGACAGCAGGGGAATGAGCAGTTCTTC.

This clone has just one count. The chain carries TRBV28 and TRBJ2-5, with 8 positions matching TRBD2. The junction had 14 bases not matched to a gene; V was cut back by 7 bases and J by 10 bases. CDR1 and CDR2 from the germline V gene are MDHEN and SYDVKM. This CDR3 is built from 14 residues. The CDR3 here is CASTYRVAGSVQYF. The CDR3 DNA follows: TGTGCCAGCACCTACCGGGTAGCGGGGTCTGTCCAGTACTTC.

The genes are TRBV28 and TRBJ1-1; D remains unclear. With 3 bases removed from V and 11 bases from J, the gap between germline ends came to 10 bases. The germline V gene has CDR1 MDHEN and CDR2 SYDVKM. This CDR3 has 11 amino acids. The CDR3 is CASSFGRLAFF. The CDR3 DNA reads TGTGCCAGCAGTTTTGGAAGGCTCGCTTTCTTT.

The sample holds a few counts of this clone. The gene calls are TRBV5-1 and TRBJ2-7, with unresolved D. Germline assignment: CDR1 SGHRS and CDR2 YFSETQ. This CDR3 contains 14 residues. Trimming removed 1 base at V and 0 bases at J, with 8 bases between. Written as DNA, the CDR3 is TGCGCCAGCAGCTTGTCCCCGACCTCCTACGAGCAGTACTTC. Translation gives CASSLSPTSYEQYF.

The chain carries TRBV12-3 or TRBV12-4 and TRBJ2-7, with 7 bases fitting TRBD2. The CDR3 contains 13 residues. The ends lost 7 bases at V and 10 bases at J; junction bases unmatched: 13. The CDR3 DNA reads TGTGCCAGCACCTTGGGGGGGGACCCCGAACAGTACTTC. Amino acids: CASTLGGDPEQYF.

This rearrangement joins TRBV27 to TRBJ2-3, with TRBD2 identical over 8 bases. The CDR3 spans 17 residues. The germline V gene has CDR1 MNHEY and CDR2 SMNVEV (reference sequence). V lost 3 bases, J lost 4 bases, and 12 bases stayed unmatched. The CDR3 DNA reads TGTGCCAGCAGTTTGCTTAGCGGGGACACCTTCGCAGATACGCAGTATTTT. Translated, it gives CASSLLSGDTFADTQYF.

This rearrangement joins TRBV5-1 to TRBJ2-7; D gene uncertain. This CDR3 has 11 amino acids. Trimming shortened V by 0 bases and J by 5 bases, and 3 bases separated the two germline ends. Germline V gene sequence: CDR1 SGHRS, CDR2 YFSETQ. CDR3: CASSLGHEQYF. The CDR3 DNA is TGCGCCAGCAGCTTGGGGCACGAGCAGTACTTC.

This sequence joins TRBV12-3 or TRBV12-4 and TRBJ2-6, with D hard to call. Trimming pared 8 bases from V and 1 base from J, leaving 3 bases between. CDR3 length equals 12 residues. CDR3 loop: CASGSGANVLTF. The DNA for the CDR3 is TGTGCCAGCGGTTCTGGGGCCAACGTCCTGACTTTC.

This chain links TRBV2 with TRBJ2-2, with 7 bases that match TRBD2. Trimming at V came to 6 bases and at J to 6 bases, leaving 7 bases not matched to a gene. The CDR3 covers 14 residues. From germline, CDR1 is SNHLY and CDR2 FYNNEI. CDR3: CASRGERGAGELFF. The CDR3 region has the DNA TGTGCCAGCAGGGGTGAGCGGGGTGCCGGGGAGCTGTTTTTT.

This chain links TRBV29-1 with TRBJ1-2, with D perhaps matching TRBD1 (5 bases). V gave up 7 bases and J gave up 5 bases, with 11 bases separating them. The germline V gene encodes CDR1 SQVTM and CDR2 ANQGSEA. This CDR3 has 11 residues. As DNA, the CDR3 is TGCAGCGGGATGACAGTGTATGGCTACACCTTC. This encodes CSGMTVYGYTF. The full variable domain, completed using reference TRBV29-1 and TRBJ1-2, is SAVISQKPSRDICQRGTSLTIQCQVDSQVTMMFWYRQQPGQSLTLIATANQGSEATYESGFVIDKFPISRPNLTFSTLTVSNMSPEDSSIYLCSGMTVYGYTFGSGTRLTVV.

The gene calls are TRBV28 and TRBJ1-5, with D hard to call. The germline V and J ends were trimmed by 3 bases and 7 bases, with 13 bases remaining between them. This CDR3 has 14 amino acids. Per germline, CDR1 MDHEN and CDR2 SYDVKM. CDR3 loop: CASSFAQAHQPQHF. The CDR3 DNA is TGTGCCAGCAGTTTTGCTCAAGCTCACCAGCCCCAGCATTTT. Complete variable domain (other parts from reference TRBV28 and TRBJ1-5): DVKVTQSSRYLVKRTGEKVFLECVQDMDHENMFWYRQDPGLGLRLIYFSYDVKMKEKGDIPEGYSVSREKKERFSLILESASTNQTSMYLCASSFAQAHQPQHFGDGTRLSIL.

The rearrangement uses TRBV12-3 or TRBV12-4 and TRBJ2-1, with D unclear. The germline V and J ends were trimmed by 7 bases and 7 bases, with 8 bases remaining between them. The CDR3 contains 11 residues. This chain's CDR3 is CASTQGNEQFF. The CDR3 coding sequence is TGTGCCAGCACCCAAGGAAATGAGCAGTTCTTC.

V usage is TRBV7-9 and J usage is TRBJ1-2; D not certain. Looked up from germline, CDR1 is SEHNR and CDR2 is FQNEAQ (reference sequence). The CDR3 loop spans 13 amino acids. The V end lost 1 base, the J end lost 4 bases, and 7 bases lay between the germline ends. CDR3 nucleotide sequence: TGTGCCAGCAGCTTAGAGGCGGCCTATGGCTACACCTTC. Translation: CASSLEAAYGYTF. Together with reference TRBV7-9 and TRBJ1-2, the CDR3 gives the full variable domain: DTGVSQNPRHKITKRGQNVTFRCDPISEHNRLYWYRQTLGQGPEFLTYFQNEAQLEKSRLLSDRFSAERPKGSFSTLEIQRTEQGDSAMYLCASSLEAAYGYTFGSGTRLTVV.

A single count supports this clone. V is TRBV5-4 and J is TRBJ2-7; no clear D gene. Trimming removed 4 bases from V and 2 bases from J, with 7 bases in between. CDR3 size: 12 residues. Looked up from germline, CDR1 is SGHNT and CDR2 is YYREEE (reference sequence). The CDR3 DNA follows: TGTGCCAGCAGCCAACTTCCCTACGAGCAGTACTTC. It is translated as CASSQLPYEQYF. The full variable domain, its missing parts supplied by reference TRBV5-4 and TRBJ2-7, is ETGVTQSPTHLIKTRGQQVTLRCSSQSGHNTVSWYQQALGQGPQFIFQYYREEENGRGNFPPRFSGLQFPNYSSELNVNALELDDSALYLCASSQLPYEQYFGPGTRLTVT.

This clone has more than one count but fewer than ten. The chain employs TRBV14 and TRBJ1-2; 8 bases fit TRBD1. The J segment lost 8 bases and the V segment lost 4 bases, leaving 6 bases of the junction unmatched. The CDR3 length is 13 residues. Germline V gene sequence: CDR1 SGHDN, CDR2 FVKESK. CDR3 residues: CASSLDRGQGYTF. The CDR3, as DNA: TGTGCCAGCAGCCTTGACAGGGGTCAAGGCTACACCTTC.

V and J are TRBV7-8 and TRBJ1-1; D gene unclear. Germline assignment: CDR1 SGHVS and CDR2 FQNEAQ. V was cut by 5 bases and J by 6 bases, with 16 bases left in between. This CDR3 spans 14 amino acids. CDR3 sequence: CASSLKNLGAEAFF. CDR3 DNA sequence: TGTGCCAGCAGCCTCAAAAATCTCGGCGCTGAAGCTTTCTTT.

The chain employs TRBV5-1 and TRBJ2-5; no firm D call. The germline V gene encodes CDR1 SGHRS and CDR2 YFSETQ. V was clipped by 0 bases and J by 2 bases, with 8 bases between them. The length of the CDR3 is 14 residues. The CDR3 spells CASSLAINQETQYF. The CDR3 nucleotides are TGCGCCAGCAGCTTGGCCATTAATCAAGAGACCCAGTACTTC.

The V call is TRBV5-4, the J call TRBJ1-2; TRBD1 aligns across 7 bases. This CDR3 is 14 amino acids long. Trimming took 5 bases from V and 4 from J; bases not matched to a gene: 8. CDR1 is SGHNT and CDR2 is YYREEE in the germline V gene (reference sequence). This CDR3 is CASRPGTASYGYTF. The CDR3 DNA is TGTGCCAGCAGGCCCGGGACAGCAAGCTATGGCTACACCTTC.

This clone was observed a handful of times. The rearrangement joins TRBV9 to TRBJ2-3; 12 positions match TRBD2. V gave up 4 bases and J gave up 2 bases; unmatched junction bases: 14. CDR3 length equals 19 residues. Germline-derived CDR1 and CDR2 are SGDLS and YYNGEE. The CDR3 coding sequence is TGTGCCAGCAGCACACCTGGGACTAGCGGGTGGGTCCTCACAGATACGCAGTATTTT. Residues: CASSTPGTSGWVLTDTQYF.